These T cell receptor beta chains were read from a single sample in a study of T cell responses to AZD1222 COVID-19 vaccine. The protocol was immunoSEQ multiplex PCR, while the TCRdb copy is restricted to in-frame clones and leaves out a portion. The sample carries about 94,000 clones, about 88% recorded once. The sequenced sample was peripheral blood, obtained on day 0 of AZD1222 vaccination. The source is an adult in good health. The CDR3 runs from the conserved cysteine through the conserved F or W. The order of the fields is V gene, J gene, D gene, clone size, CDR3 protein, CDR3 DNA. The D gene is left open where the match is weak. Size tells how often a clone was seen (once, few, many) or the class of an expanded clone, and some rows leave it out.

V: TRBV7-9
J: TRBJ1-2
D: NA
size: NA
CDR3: CASSLGAGSDYGYTF
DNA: TGTGCCAGCAGCTTAGGGGCAGGGAGCGATTATGGCTACACCTTC

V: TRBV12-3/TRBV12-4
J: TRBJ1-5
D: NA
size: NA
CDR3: CASSLSENQPQHF
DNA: TGTGCCAGCAGTTTATCAGAGAATCAGCCCCAGCATTTT

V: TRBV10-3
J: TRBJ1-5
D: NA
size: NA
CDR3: CAISAFGGSMSNQPQHF
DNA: TGTGCCATTTCAGCCTTTGGGGGAAGTATGAGCAATCAGCCCCAGCATTTT

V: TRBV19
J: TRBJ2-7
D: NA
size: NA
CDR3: CASSQQGTYEQYF
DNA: TGTGCCAGTAGTCAGCAGGGCACCTACGAGCAGTACTTC

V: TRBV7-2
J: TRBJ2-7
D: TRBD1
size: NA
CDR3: CASSLVLGGGEQYF
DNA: TGTGCCAGCAGCTTAGTCTTAGGGGGCGGCGAGCAGTACTTC

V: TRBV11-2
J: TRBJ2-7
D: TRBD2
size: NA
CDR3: CASSLDRGGIPEQYF
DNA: TGTGCCAGCAGCTTAGATCGCGGGGGGATCCCCGAGCAGTACTTC

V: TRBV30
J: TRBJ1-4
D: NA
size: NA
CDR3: CACPLDGIKLFF
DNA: TGTGCCTGCCCCCTGGACGGAATAAAACTGTTTTTT

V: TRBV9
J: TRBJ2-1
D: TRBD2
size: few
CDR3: CASSVARTSGNNEQFF
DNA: TGTGCCAGCAGCGTAGCGCGGACTAGCGGCAACAATGAGCAGTTCTTC

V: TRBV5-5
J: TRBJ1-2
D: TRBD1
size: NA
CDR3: CASSDPGQGSNYGYTF
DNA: TGTGCCAGCAGCGATCCGGGACAGGGCTCTAACTATGGCTACACCTTC

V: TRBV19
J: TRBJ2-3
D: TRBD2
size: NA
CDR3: CASSIDGLAGASTDTQYF
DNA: TGTGCCAGTAGTATAGACGGACTAGCGGGGGCCAGCACAGATACGCAGTATTTT

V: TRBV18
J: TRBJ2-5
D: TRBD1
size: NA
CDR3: CASSPIRDRGMETQYF
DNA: TGTGCCAGCTCACCTATTCGGGACAGGGGGATGGAGACCCAGTACTTC

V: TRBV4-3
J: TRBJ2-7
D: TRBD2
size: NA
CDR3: CASSQDGTSGGPYEQYF
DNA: TGCGCCAGCAGCCAAGATGGGACTAGCGGGGGGCCCTACGAGCAGTACTTC

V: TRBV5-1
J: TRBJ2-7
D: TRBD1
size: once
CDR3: CASSLAPPGGQVTYEQYF
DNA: TGCGCCAGCAGCTTGGCCCCCCCGGGTGGACAGGTAACCTACGAGCAGTACTTC

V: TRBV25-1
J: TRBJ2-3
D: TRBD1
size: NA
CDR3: CASSRWTGDLRSTDTQYF
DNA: TGTGCCAGCAGTCGCTGGACAGGGGACCTCCGTAGCACAGATACGCAGTATTTT

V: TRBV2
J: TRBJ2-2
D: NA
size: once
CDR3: CASSLGPRRGELFF
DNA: TGTGCCAGCAGCCTCGGGCCCCGAAGGGGAGAGCTGTTTTTT

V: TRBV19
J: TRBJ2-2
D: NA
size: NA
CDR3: CASTTRRQLNTGELFF
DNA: TGTGCCAGTACTACCCGCCGACAGTTAAACACCGGGGAGCTGTTTTTT

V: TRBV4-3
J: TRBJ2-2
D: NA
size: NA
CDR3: CASSQVNPGLGGELFF
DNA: TGCGCCAGCAGCCAAGTTAATCCAGGTTTGGGCGGGGAGCTGTTTTTT

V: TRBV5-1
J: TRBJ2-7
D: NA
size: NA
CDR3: CASSFRLGYEQYF
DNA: TGCGCCAGCAGCTTCCGGCTTGGGTACGAGCAGTACTTC

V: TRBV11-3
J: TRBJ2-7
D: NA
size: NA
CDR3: CASSTDSYEQYF
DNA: TGTGCCAGCAGCACAGACAGCTACGAGCAGTACTTC

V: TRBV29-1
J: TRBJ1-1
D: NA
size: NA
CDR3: CSGGQPGVGAFF
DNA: TGCAGCGGGGGACAACCGGGGGTTGGAGCTTTCTTT

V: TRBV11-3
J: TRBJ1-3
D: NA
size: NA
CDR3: CASSLGVSGNTIYF
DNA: TGTGCCAGCAGCTTGGGAGTATCTGGAAACACCATATATTTT

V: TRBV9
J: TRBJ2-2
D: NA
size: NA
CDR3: CASSVGAPGTGELFF
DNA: TGTGCCAGCAGCGTAGGGGCCCCTGGGACCGGGGAGCTGTTTTTT

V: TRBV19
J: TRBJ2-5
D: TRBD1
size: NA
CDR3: CASSIGVVGTGAFQETQYF
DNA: TGTGCCAGTAGTATCGGGGTGGTTGGGACAGGGGCCTTCCAAGAGACCCAGTACTTC

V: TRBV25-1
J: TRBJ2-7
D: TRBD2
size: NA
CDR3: CASSEWGSGDSYEQYF
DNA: TGTGCCAGCAGTGAATGGGGTAGCGGGGACTCCTACGAGCAGTACTTC

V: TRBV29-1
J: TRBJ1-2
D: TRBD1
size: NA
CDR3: CSVGGQGRNGYTF
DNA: TGCAGCGTTGGGGGACAGGGAAGGAATGGCTACACCTTC

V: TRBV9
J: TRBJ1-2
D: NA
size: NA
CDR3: CASSVGREDTSYGYTF
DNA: TGTGCCAGCAGCGTAGGCAGGGAAGATACTTCCTATGGCTACACCTTC

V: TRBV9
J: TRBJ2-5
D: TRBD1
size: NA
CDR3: CASSRQGLQETQYF
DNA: TGTGCCAGCAGCCGACAGGGATTACAAGAGACCCAGTACTTC

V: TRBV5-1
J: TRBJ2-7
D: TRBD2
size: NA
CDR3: CASSSQGTSSEQYF
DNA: TGCGCCAGCAGCTCCCAGGGGACTAGCTCCGAGCAGTACTTC

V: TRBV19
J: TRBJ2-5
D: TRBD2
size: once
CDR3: CASRSSGGKETQYF
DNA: TGTGCCAGCCGGTCTAGCGGGGGAAAAGAGACCCAGTACTTC

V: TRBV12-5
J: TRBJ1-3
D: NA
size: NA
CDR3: CASGLVVGSSGNTIYF
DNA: TGTGCTAGTGGTTTGGTAGTCGGAAGCTCTGGAAACACCATATATTTT

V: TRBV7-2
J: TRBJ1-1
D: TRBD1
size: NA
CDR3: CASSPGTGSNTEAFF
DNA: TGTGCCAGCAGCCCCGGGACAGGATCGAACACTGAAGCTTTCTTT

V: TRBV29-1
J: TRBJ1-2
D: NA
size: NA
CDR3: CSVPAVDSYGYTF
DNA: TGCAGCGTTCCTGCAGTTGACAGCTATGGCTACACCTTC

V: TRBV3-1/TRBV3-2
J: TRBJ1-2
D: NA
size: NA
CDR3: CASSQRAQPYGYTF
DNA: TGTGCCAGCAGCCAACGCGCACAGCCATATGGCTACACCTTC

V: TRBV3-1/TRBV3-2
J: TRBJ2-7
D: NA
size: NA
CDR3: CASSQARIAAYEQYF
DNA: TGTGCCAGCAGCCAAGCTAGAATAGCGGCCTACGAGCAGTACTTC

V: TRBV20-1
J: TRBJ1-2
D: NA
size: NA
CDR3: CSASQDARGSNYGYTF
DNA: TGCAGTGCTAGTCAGGACGCACGGGGGTCGAACTATGGCTACACCTTC

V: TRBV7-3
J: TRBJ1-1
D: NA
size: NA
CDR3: CASSLGAGTEAFF
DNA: TGTGCCAGCAGCTTAGGGGCGGGCACTGAAGCTTTCTTT

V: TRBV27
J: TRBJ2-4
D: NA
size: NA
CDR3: CASSLRSGENIQYF
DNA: TGTGCCAGCAGTTTAAGGTCGGGGGAGAACATTCAGTACTTC

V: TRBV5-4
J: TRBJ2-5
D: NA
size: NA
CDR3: CASSSWAYGETQYF
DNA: TGTGCCAGCAGCTCTTGGGCGTACGGAGAGACCCAGTACTTC

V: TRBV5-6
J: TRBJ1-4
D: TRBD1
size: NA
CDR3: CASSFDRVGEKLFF
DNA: TGTGCCAGCAGCTTCGACAGGGTGGGTGAAAAACTGTTTTTT

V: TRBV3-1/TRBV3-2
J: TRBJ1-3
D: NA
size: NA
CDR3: CASSQDLGMRGNTIYF
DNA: TGTGCCAGCAGCCAAGATTTAGGTATGCGGGGAAACACCATATATTTT

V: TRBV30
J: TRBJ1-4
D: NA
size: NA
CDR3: CAWSKRTISEKLFF
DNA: TGTGCCTGGAGTAAGCGAACAATAAGTGAAAAACTGTTTTTT

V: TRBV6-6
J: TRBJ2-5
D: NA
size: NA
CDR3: CASSRSRDTAQQETQYF
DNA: TGTGCCAGCAGTCGCAGTCGGGACACGGCCCAACAAGAGACCCAGTACTTC

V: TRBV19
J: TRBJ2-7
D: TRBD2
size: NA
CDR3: CATGRDGSYEQYF
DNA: TGTGCCACCGGGAGGGACGGTTCCTACGAGCAGTACTTC

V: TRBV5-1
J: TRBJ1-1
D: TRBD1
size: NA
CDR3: CASSGAGGVDTEAFF
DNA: TGCGCCAGCAGCGGAGCAGGGGGCGTTGACACTGAAGCTTTCTTT

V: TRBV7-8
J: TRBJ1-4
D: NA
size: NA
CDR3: CASSSHRVLNEKLFF
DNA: TGTGCCAGCAGCTCGCACAGGGTCTTAAATGAAAAACTGTTTTTT

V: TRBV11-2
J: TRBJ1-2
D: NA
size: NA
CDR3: CASSPIGGGPYGYTF
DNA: TGTGCCAGCAGCCCCATAGGAGGGGGTCCCTATGGCTACACCTTC

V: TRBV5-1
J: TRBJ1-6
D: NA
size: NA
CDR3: CASSLGAGSSYNSPLHF
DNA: TGCGCCAGCAGCCTTGGGGCAGGGAGCTCCTATAATTCACCCCTCCACTTT

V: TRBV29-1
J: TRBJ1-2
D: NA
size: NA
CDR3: CSVDRGNYGYTF
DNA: TGCAGCGTTGATCGAGGGAACTATGGCTACACCTTC

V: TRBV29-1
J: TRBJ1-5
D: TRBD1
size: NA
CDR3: CSVVVTGQGNQPQHF
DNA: TGCAGCGTTGTCGTTACTGGACAGGGTAATCAGCCCCAGCATTTT

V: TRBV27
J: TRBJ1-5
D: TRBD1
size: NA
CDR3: CASSVAGQLNQPQHF
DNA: TGTGCCAGCAGCGTCGCGGGACAGCTAAATCAGCCCCAGCATTTT

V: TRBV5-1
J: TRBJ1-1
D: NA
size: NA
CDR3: CASSLRWGGNTEAFF
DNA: TGCGCCAGCAGCTTGAGGTGGGGCGGGAACACTGAAGCTTTCTTT

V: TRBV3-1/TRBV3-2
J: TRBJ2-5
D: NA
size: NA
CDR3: CASSPLTGGEETQYF
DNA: TGTGCCAGCAGCCCTCTGACAGGTGGTGAAGAGACCCAGTACTTC

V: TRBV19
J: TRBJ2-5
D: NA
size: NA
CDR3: CASSIVLTRPETQYF
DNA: TGTGCCAGTAGTATAGTCTTGACTCGCCCGGAGACCCAGTACTTC

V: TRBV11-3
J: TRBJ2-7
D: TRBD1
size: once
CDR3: CASSLDGQGYEQYF
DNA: TGTGCCAGCAGCTTAGACGGACAGGGCTACGAGCAGTACTTC

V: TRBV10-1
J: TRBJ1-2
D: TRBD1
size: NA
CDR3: CASSRTGGVNYGYTF
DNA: TGCGCCAGCAGTCGAACAGGGGGCGTCAACTATGGCTACACCTTC

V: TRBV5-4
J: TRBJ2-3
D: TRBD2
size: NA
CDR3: CASSLASGASTDTQYF
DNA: TGTGCCAGCAGCTTGGCTAGCGGGGCAAGCACAGATACGCAGTATTTT

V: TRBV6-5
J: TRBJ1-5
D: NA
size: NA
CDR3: CASSPPNQPQHF
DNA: TGTGCCAGCAGTCCCCCGAATCAGCCCCAGCATTTT